This TCR beta chain emerged from a study of T cell repertoires in cytomegalovirus infection. For the study at large: Recently identified HLA-C-restricted CMV epitopes and well-studied HLA-B-restricted CMV epitopes were used by the study. Public TCR beta signatures marked donors with CMV infection and the matching HLA. General study points: Clonotype analysis showed dominance of the ex vivo response by HLA-C-restricted CMV-specific TCR beta clonotypes. Cumulated frequencies of public TCR beta families served to identify carriers of CMV plus the relevant HLA.

Notes on this clonotype: The target antigen is unknown.

TCRdb processed the reads anew with MiXCR; each CDR3 protein has one entry. The sample has roughly 200,000 distinct CDR3 sequences; around 40% are singletons. Germline V gene lookup returns CDR1 LNHDA and CDR2 SQIVND (reference sequence). The CDR3 length is 16 residues. Losses at the gene ends were 6 bases for V and 0 bases for J; bases not matched to a gene: 10. The J gene is TRBJ1-1, the V gene TRBV19; 7 bases are shared with TRBD1. This clonotype was sampled from a human donor in good health (CMV status not recorded). Some clones in this sample may be carry-over from other donors' samples. The material sequenced was CD8+ T cells from cultured PBMCs, taken from culture after CMV antigen stimulation. Written as DNA, the CDR3 is TGTGCCAGTAGCCCCACGATGACAGGGATGAACACTGAAGCTTTCTTT. Protein: CASSPTMTGMNTEAFF.